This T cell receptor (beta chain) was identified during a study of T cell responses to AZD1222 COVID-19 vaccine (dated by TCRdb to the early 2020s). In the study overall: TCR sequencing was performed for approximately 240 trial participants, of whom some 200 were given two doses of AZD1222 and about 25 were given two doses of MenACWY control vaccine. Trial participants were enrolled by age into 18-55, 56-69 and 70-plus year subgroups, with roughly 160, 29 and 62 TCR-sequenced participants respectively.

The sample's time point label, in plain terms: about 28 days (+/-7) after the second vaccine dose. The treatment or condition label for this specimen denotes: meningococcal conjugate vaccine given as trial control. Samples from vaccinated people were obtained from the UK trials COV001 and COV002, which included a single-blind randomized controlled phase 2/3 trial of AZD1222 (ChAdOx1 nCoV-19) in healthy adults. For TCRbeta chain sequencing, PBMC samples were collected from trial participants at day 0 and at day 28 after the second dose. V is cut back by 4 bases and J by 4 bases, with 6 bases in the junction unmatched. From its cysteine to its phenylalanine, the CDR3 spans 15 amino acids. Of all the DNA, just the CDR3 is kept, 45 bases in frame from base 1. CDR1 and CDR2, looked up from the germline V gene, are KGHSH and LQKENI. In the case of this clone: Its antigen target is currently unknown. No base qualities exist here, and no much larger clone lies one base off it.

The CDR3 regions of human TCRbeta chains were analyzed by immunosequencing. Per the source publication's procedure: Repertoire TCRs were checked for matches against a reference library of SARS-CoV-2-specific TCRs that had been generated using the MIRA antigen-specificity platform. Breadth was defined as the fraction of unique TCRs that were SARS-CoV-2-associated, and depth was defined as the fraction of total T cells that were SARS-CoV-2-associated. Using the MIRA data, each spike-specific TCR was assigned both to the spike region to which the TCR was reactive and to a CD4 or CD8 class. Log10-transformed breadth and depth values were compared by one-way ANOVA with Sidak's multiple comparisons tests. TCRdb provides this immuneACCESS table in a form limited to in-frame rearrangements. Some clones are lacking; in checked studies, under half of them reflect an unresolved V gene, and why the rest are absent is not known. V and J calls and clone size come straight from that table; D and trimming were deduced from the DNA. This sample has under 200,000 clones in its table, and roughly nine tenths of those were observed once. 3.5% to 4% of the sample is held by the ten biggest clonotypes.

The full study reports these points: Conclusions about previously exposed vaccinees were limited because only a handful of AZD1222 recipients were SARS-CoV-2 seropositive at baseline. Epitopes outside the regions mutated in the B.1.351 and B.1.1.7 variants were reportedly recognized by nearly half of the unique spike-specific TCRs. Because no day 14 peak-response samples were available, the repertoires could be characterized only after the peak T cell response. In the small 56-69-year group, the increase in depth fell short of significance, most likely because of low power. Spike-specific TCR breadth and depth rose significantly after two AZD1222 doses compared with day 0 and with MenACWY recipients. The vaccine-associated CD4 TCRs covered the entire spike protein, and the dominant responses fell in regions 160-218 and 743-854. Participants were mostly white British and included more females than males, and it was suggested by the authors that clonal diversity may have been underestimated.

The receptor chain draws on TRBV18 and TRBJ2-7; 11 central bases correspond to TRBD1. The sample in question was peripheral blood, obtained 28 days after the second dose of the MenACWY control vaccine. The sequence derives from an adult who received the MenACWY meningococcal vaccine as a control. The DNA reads TGTGCCAGCTCACGTACCGGGACAGGGGGTTACGAGCAGTACTTC. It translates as CASSRTGTGGYEQYF.